These T cell receptor beta chains were read from a single sample in a study of neurological immune-mediated disorders. TCRdb reprocessed the 5' RACE reads with MiXCR, giving one entry per CDR3 protein. The table lists tens of thousands of distinct CDR3 sequences, 3% to 4% of them singletons, with more than 5% in the top ten. Sequenced material: PBMCs. These receptors came from a middle-aged man with multiple sclerosis. CDR3s include the opening cysteine and the closing phenylalanine or tryptophan. A D gene is named only where the DNA matches it firmly. A clone size is listed for some rows: how often the clone was seen (once, few, many), or a class if it is expanded.

v_call	d_call	clone_size	j_call	cdr3_aa	cdr3_nt
TRBV7-9	.	many	TRBJ2-2	CASSLTTGNTGELFF	TGTGCCAGCAGCTTAACCACAGGAAACACCGGGGAGCTGTTTTTT
TRBV27	.	many	TRBJ1-1	CASSLSAGNTEAFF	TGTGCCAGCAGTTTATCGGCGGGTAACACTGAAGCTTTCTTT
TRBV27	.	many	TRBJ1-1	CASSLKRGWDTEAFF	TGTGCCAGCAGTTTAAAAAGGGGGTGGGACACTGAAGCTTTCTTT
TRBV29-1	TRBD1	.	TRBJ1-1	CSAITGGMNTEAFF	TGCAGTGCCATTACAGGGGGCATGAACACTGAAGCTTTCTTT
TRBV6-5	TRBD2	many	TRBJ2-1	CASSRKRGGFNEQFF	TGTGCCAGCAGCCGTAAGCGGGGGGGCTTCAATGAGCAGTTCTTC
TRBV11-2	TRBD1	many	TRBJ1-1	CASSSTGGRMNTEAFF	TGTGCCAGCAGTTCCACAGGGGGCCGGATGAACACTGAAGCTTTCTTT
TRBV5-1	TRBD1	many	TRBJ2-1	CASNYRTGGNEQFF	TGCGCCAGTAACTACCGTACAGGGGGCAATGAGCAGTTCTTC
TRBV6-6	.	many	TRBJ2-7	CASSYSRGDNEQYF	TGTGCCAGCAGTTACTCGAGGGGTGACAACGAGCAGTACTTC
TRBV4-1	.	many	TRBJ2-7	CASSLGAFYEQYF	TGCGCCAGCAGCTTAGGGGCATTCTACGAGCAGTACTTC
TRBV29-1	.	.	TRBJ1-4	CSVSRTDLGGVFF	TGCAGCGTTTCTCGGACAGACCTCGGAGGAGTATTTTTT
TRBV5-1	.	many	TRBJ1-4	CASKGVVNEKLFF	TGCGCCAGCAAGGGGGTAGTTAATGAAAAACTGTTTTTT
TRBV4-1	.	.	TRBJ2-7	CASSQVWTNPSEQYF	TGCGCCAGCAGCCAAGTTTGGACCAACCCTTCCGAGCAGTACTTC
TRBV10-2	.	.	TRBJ2-2	CASSESGSTLTGELFF	TGCGCCAGCAGTGAGTCTGGTAGCACCCTCACCGGGGAGCTGTTTTTT
TRBV5-1	.	many	TRBJ1-1	CASSLLGGDTEAFF	TGCGCCAGCAGCTTGCTGGGGGGGGACACTGAAGCTTTCTTT
TRBV20-1	.	.	TRBJ2-5	CSAVSGAKKTQCF	TGCAGTGCTGTCTCAGGGGCTAAAAAGACCCAGTGCTTC
TRBV7-9	.	many	TRBJ1-4	CASSSWTATNEKLFF	TGTGCCAGCAGCTCTTGGACCGCAACTAATGAAAAACTGTTTTTT
TRBV24-1	TRBD2	many	TRBJ2-1	CATSDRLAGNNEQFF	TGTGCCACCAGTGATAGACTAGCGGGAAACAATGAGCAGTTCTTC
TRBV3-1	TRBD2	many	TRBJ2-1	CASSLQAGGYNEQFF	TGTGCCAGCAGCCTTCAAGCGGGGGGATACAATGAGCAGTTCTTC
TRBV25-1	.	many	TRBJ2-6	CASSALGAGANVLTF	TGTGCCAGCAGTGCCCTAGGGGCTGGGGCCAACGTCCTGACTTTC
TRBV12-3/TRBV12-4	TRBD1	many	TRBJ1-4	CASSHRQGHNEKLFF	TGTGCCAGCAGTCATCGACAGGGTCATAATGAAAAACTGTTTTTT
TRBV2	TRBD2	many	TRBJ2-7	CASRLSGLARGPEQYF	TGTGCCAGCCGCCTTTCGGGACTAGCCAGGGGCCCCGAGCAGTACTTC
TRBV12-3/TRBV12-4	TRBD1	many	TRBJ1-2	CASSLALRTGSAGYTF	TGTGCCAGCAGTTTAGCCCTCCGGACAGGGTCGGCTGGCTACACCTTC
TRBV20-1	TRBD1	few	TRBJ2-1	CSASSGGFSYNEQFF	TGCAGTGCTAGTTCAGGGGGCTTCTCCTACAATGAGCAGTTCTTC
TRBV3-1	TRBD2	many	TRBJ2-3	CASSQTGTSGGLGDTQYF	TGTGCCAGCAGCCAGACCGGGACTAGCGGGGGGCTGGGAGATACGCAGTATTTT
TRBV7-2	TRBD1	few	TRBJ1-6	CASSLGGTGGTGRAPLNF	TGTGCCAGCAGCTTAGGGGGGACAGGCGGGACTGGGCGAGCACCCCTCAACTTT
TRBV24-1	.	many	TRBJ2-6	CATSASPGIGANVLTF	TGTGCCACCAGTGCCAGCCCAGGGATTGGGGCCAACGTCCTGACTTTC
TRBV5-1	.	many	TRBJ2-5	CASGEGGRQETQYF	TGCGCCAGCGGGGAGGGGGGACGGCAAGAGACCCAGTACTTC
TRBV30	.	many	TRBJ2-2	CAWSVRGLAPTGELFF	TGTGCCTGGAGTGTACGTGGGCTAGCTCCCACCGGGGAGCTGTTTTTT
TRBV7-8	.	.	TRBJ2-5	CASSLGWGRETQYF	TGTGCCAGCAGCTTAGGATGGGGTCGAGAGACCCAGTACTTC
TRBV18	TRBD1	.	TRBJ2-7	CASSPPGQASYEQYF	TGTGCCAGCTCACCACCCGGACAGGCGTCCTACGAGCAGTACTTC
TRBV12-3/TRBV12-4	TRBD1	many	TRBJ2-3	CASTPRTGVDTQYF	TGTGCCAGCACCCCAAGGACAGGGGTGGATACGCAGTATTTT
TRBV29-1	.	many	TRBJ1-2	CSVAGRPMVDGYTF	TGCAGCGTTGCGGGCAGGCCGATGGTAGATGGCTACACCTTC
TRBV12-3/TRBV12-4	TRBD1	.	TRBJ1-3	CASSLSPGQGQSGNTIYF	TGTGCCAGCAGTTTATCGCCGGGACAGGGTCAGTCCGGAAACACCATATATTTT
TRBV7-6	TRBD1	few	TRBJ2-1	CASSLGTTGSNEQFF	TGTGCCAGCAGCTTGGGGACGACAGGGAGCAATGAGCAGTTCTTC
TRBV7-6	.	many	TRBJ1-1	CASSLVAADEAFF	TGTGCCAGCAGCTTAGTCGCGGCGGATGAAGCTTTCTTT
TRBV10-3	TRBD1	many	TRBJ2-7	CAISDRGWEQYF	TGTGCCATCAGTGACAGGGGGTGGGAGCAGTACTTC
TRBV7-9	TRBD1	many	TRBJ2-7	CASSLGQTGTDEQYF	TGTGCCAGCAGCTTAGGACAGACAGGGACGGACGAGCAGTACTTC
TRBV24-1	TRBD1	.	TRBJ2-7	CATSDPTGNYEQYF	TGTGCCACCAGTGACCCGACAGGGAACTACGAGCAGTACTTC
TRBV9	.	many	TRBJ2-1	CASSVSQGNEQFF	TGTGCCAGCAGCGTATCGCAGGGAAATGAGCAGTTCTTC
TRBV5-1	TRBD1	many	TRBJ2-3	CASSKLTGASTDTQYF	TGCGCCAGCAGCAAATTGACAGGGGCGTCGACAGATACGCAGTATTTT
TRBV19	TRBD1	many	TRBJ1-5	CASSRRRTGGAGNQPQNF	TGTGCCAGTAGTCGGAGGAGGACAGGGGGCGCCGGCAATCAGCCCCAGAATTTT
TRBV9	TRBD1	many	TRBJ1-6	CASSAQETGGGNNSPLHF	TGTGCCAGCAGCGCCCAAGAGACAGGGGGTGGGAATAATTCACCCCTCCACTTT
TRBV6-5	TRBD1	many	TRBJ2-2	CASSYSGGLEELFF	TGTGCCAGCAGTTACTCAGGGGGCTTAGAGGAGCTGTTTTTT
TRBV6-6	TRBD2	many	TRBJ2-5	CASSHSGGSQETQYF	TGTGCCAGCAGTCATAGCGGGGGCAGCCAAGAGACCCAGTACTTC
TRBV20-1	TRBD1	many	TRBJ1-2	CSARKGADYGYTF	TGCAGTGCTAGAAAGGGGGCGGACTATGGCTACACCTTC
TRBV3-1	.	many	TRBJ1-6	CASTSRSSYNSPLHF	TGTGCCAGCACCTCCAGGAGCTCCTATAATTCACCCCTCCACTTT
TRBV4-1	TRBD1	many	TRBJ1-5	CASSQVSGTGYQPQHF	TGCGCCAGCAGCCAAGTTTCGGGGACAGGGTATCAGCCCCAGCATTTT
TRBV12-3/TRBV12-4	.	many	TRBJ2-7	CASSLAGLHEQYF	TGTGCCAGCAGTTTGGCAGGGCTACACGAGCAGTACTTC
TRBV5-1	TRBD1	many	TRBJ1-6	CASRPPGGSPLHF	TGCGCCAGCAGACCCCCAGGGGGTTCACCCCTCCACTTT
TRBV5-8	.	many	TRBJ1-6	CASSFTGYNSPLNF	TGTGCCAGCAGCTTCACAGGATATAATTCACCCCTCAACTTT
TRBV5-1	TRBD1	many	TRBJ2-2	CASSLVQGAAGELFF	TGCGCCAGCAGCTTGGTTCAGGGGGCAGCCGGGGAGCTGTTTTTT
TRBV20-1	.	few	TRBJ2-4	CSARDRNLGVAKKIQYF	TGCAGTGCTAGAGATCGAAATCTTGGGGTAGCCAAAAAAATTCAGTACTTC
TRBV2	.	many	TRBJ2-2	CASSEGQPIRLFF	TGTGCCAGCAGTGAAGGACAGCCCATCCGATTGTTTTTT
TRBV12-3/TRBV12-4	TRBD1	many	TRBJ2-1	CASSLEGTGEHEQFF	TGTGCCAGCAGTTTAGAAGGGACAGGGGAACATGAGCAGTTCTTC
TRBV7-3	.	many	TRBJ2-3	CASRSEGTDTQYF	TGTGCCAGCAGATCAGAAGGCACAGATACGCAGTATTTT
TRBV11-2	TRBD1	many	TRBJ2-1	CASSLNRGADEQFF	TGTGCCAGCAGCTTGAACAGGGGCGCCGATGAGCAGTTCTTC
TRBV20-1	.	many	TRBJ2-1	CSAALGGADEQFF	TGCAGTGCTGCCCTGGGGGGAGCGGATGAGCAGTTCTTC
TRBV5-1	.	many	TRBJ1-4	CASSLASGNEKLFF	TGCGCCAGCAGCTTGGCGTCAGGGAATGAAAAACTGTTTTTT